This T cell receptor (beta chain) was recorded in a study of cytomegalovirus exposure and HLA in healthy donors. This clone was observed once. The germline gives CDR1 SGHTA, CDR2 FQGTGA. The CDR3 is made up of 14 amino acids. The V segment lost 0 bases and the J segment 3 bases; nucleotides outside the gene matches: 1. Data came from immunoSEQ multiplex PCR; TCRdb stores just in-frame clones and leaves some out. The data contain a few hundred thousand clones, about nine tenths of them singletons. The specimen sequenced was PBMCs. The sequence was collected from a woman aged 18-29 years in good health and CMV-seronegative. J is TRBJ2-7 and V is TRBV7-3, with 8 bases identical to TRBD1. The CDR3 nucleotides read TGTGCCAGCAGCTTAACCAGGGGGCTCTACGAGCAGTACTTC. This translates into CASSLTRGLYEQYF.